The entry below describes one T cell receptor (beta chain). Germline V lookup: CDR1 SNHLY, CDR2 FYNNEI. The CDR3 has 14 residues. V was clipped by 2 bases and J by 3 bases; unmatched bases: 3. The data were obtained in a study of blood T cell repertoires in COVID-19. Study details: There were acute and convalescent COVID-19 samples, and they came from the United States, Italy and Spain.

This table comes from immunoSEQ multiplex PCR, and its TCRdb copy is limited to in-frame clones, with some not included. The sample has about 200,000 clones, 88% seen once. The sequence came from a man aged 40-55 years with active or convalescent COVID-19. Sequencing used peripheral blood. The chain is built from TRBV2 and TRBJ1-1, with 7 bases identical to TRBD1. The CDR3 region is CASSELRGDTEAFF. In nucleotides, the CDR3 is TGTGCCAGCAGTGAACTCAGGGGGGACACTGAAGCTTTCTTT. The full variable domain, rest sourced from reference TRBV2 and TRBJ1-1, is EPEVTQTPSHQVTQMGQEVILRCVPISNHLYFYWYRQILGQKVEFLVSFYNNEISEKSEIFDDQFSVERPDGSNFTLKIRSTKLEDSAMYFCASSELRGDTEAFFGQGTRLTVV.